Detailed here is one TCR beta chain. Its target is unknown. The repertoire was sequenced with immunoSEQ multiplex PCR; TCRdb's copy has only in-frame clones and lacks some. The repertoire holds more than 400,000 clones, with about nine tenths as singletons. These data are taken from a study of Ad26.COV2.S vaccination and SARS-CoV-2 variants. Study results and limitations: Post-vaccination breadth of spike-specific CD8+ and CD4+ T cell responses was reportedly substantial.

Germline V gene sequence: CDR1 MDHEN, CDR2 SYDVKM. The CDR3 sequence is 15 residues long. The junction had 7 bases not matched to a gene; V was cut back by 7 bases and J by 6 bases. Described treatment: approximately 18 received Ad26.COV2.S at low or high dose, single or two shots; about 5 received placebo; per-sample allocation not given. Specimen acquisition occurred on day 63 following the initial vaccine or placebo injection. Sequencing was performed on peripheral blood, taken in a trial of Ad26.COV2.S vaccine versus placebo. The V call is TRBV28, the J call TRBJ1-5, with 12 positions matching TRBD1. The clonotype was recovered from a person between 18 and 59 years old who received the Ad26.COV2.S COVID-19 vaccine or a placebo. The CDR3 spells CASNPPGQGAQPQHF. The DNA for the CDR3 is TGTGCCAGCAACCCTCCGGGACAGGGGGCTCAGCCCCAGCATTTT. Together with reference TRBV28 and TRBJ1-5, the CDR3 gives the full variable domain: DVKVTQSSRYLVKRTGEKVFLECVQDMDHENMFWYRQDPGLGLRLIYFSYDVKMKEKGDIPEGYSVSREKKERFSLILESASTNQTSMYLCASNPPGQGAQPQHFGDGTRLSIL.